The clone carrying this TCR beta chain has just a few counts. Its specificity is unknown. The V gene's germline CDR1 is ENHRY and CDR2 SYGVKD. The CDR3 is 14 amino acids. V shed 6 bases and J shed 0 bases, with 9 bases lying between them. This sample is part of a study of cytomegalovirus exposure and HLA in healthy donors. Primers: 60 Vbeta forward and 13 Jbeta reverse. The data were produced by immunoSEQ multiplex PCR, yet TCRdb's version contains in-frame clones alone and is incomplete. This table has over 150,000 clones, about 74% appearing once. Study-level points and caveats: Researchers catalogued approximately 160 TCR beta chains as cytomegalovirus-associated. Differences between HLA loci emerged in a later analysis of TCR association rates, with DRB1 most and HLA-C fewest. TCR beta V- and J-gene trimming was later associated with a missense DCLRE1C variant.

Sample: PBMCs. The chain employs TRBV10-3 and TRBJ1-3; D is unclear. The TCR originated in a woman in her forties in good health and CMV-seronegative. CDR3 loop: CAISSDNSGNTIYF. The CDR3 DNA reads TGTGCCATCAGCAGCGATAACTCTGGAAACACCATATATTTT.